One sample yielded the 22 T cell receptor beta chains listed below, sequenced in a study of blood T cell repertoires in COVID-19. The assay was immunoSEQ multiplex PCR, and TCRdb's table has in-frame clones only and misses some. This sample has 36,000 or so clones; about nine tenths occur once, and the top ten carry under 5%. Sequenced material: peripheral blood. These receptors were obtained from a human donor in a cohort sampled during active COVID-19.

This rearrangement joins TRBV6-4 to TRBJ2-5; 9 bases fit TRBD1. The V gene end was trimmed by 7 bases and the J gene end by 1 base; junction bases not matched to a gene: 10. The germline CDR1 and CDR2 sequences are MRHNA and SNTAGT. CDR3 size: 16 residues. In DNA, the CDR3 is TGTGCCAGCACCGAAGGGGACAGGGCAACCCAAGAGACCCAGTACTTC. As protein: CASTEGDRATQETQYF.

The V gene is TRBV7-6, the J gene TRBJ2-1; 10 nucleotides line up with TRBD2. The length of the CDR3 is 15 residues. In germline, CDR1 is SGHVS, CDR2 FNYEAQ. V was clipped by 3 bases and J by 6 bases; unmatched bases: 5. The chain's CDR3 is CASSFRASGSNEQFF. CDR3 sequence (DNA): TGTGCCAGCAGCTTTAGGGCTAGCGGGAGCAATGAGCAGTTCTTC.

This clone was seen only once. V and J are TRBV7-2 and TRBJ1-3, with D unresolved. Germline loops: CDR1 SGHTA, CDR2 FQGNSA. V lost 0 bases to trimming and J lost 5 bases, with 5 bases between them. This CDR3 comprises 13 residues. CDR3 DNA: TGTGCCAGCAGCTTAGCCCTCCGAAACACCATATATTTT. Its protein product is CASSLALRNTIYF. The full variable domain, completed using reference TRBV7-2 and TRBJ1-3, is GAGVSQSPSNKVTEKGKDVELRCDPISGHTALYWYRQSLGQGLEFLIYFQGNSAPDKSGLPSDRFSAERTGGSVSTLTIQRTQQEDSAVYLCASSLALRNTIYFGEGSWLTVV.

The CDR3 DNA reads as TGTGCCAGCAGCGCCTTGGGACAGGGGCTCGCTGAAGCTTTCTTT. As protein: CASSALGQGLAEAFF. The chain carries TRBV7-2 and TRBJ1-1; 10 nucleotides align to TRBD1. The CDR3 sequence is 15 residues long. Looked up from germline, CDR1 is SGHTA and CDR2 is FQGNSA. Unmatched junction bases numbered 9, after V lost 5 bases and J lost 6 bases.

The chain joins TRBV6-5 to TRBJ2-1; 15 bases fit TRBD2. The CDR3 covers 16 residues. Germline V gives CDR1 MNHEY, CDR2 SVGAGI. Losses at the gene ends were 2 bases for V and 5 bases for J; bases not matched to a gene: 1. This CDR3 reads CASSYGLAGGDNEQFF. The CDR3 coding sequence is TGTGCCAGCAGTTACGGACTAGCGGGAGGGGACAATGAGCAGTTCTTC.

The rearrangement uses TRBV4-3 and TRBJ2-2; 9 nucleotides match TRBD2. Germline trimming cut 4 bases from V and 6 bases from J; bases unmatched to any gene: 15. Germline CDR1 reads LGHNA; CDR2 reads YSLEER. The CDR3 is 18 amino acids. The CDR3 here is CASSPKISAGGPAGELFF. The CDR3 region has the DNA TGCGCCAGCAGCCCCAAGATATCAGCGGGAGGACCGGCCGGGGAGCTGTTTTTT.

This chain uses TRBV6-2 or TRBV6-3 with TRBJ2-2; a weak D match, TRBD2 (5 bases). The CDR3 is 16 residues long. The germline V gene encodes CDR1 MNHEY and CDR2 SVGEGT. V lost 3 bases and J lost 6, with 17 bases in between. The DNA of the CDR3 is TGTGCCAGCAGTTATATCCGGGGAGAGCTCTCCGGGGAGCTGTTTTTT. It is translated as CASSYIRGELSGELFF.

The chain combines TRBV6-4 with TRBJ2-3; the D is unclear. CDR1 MRHNA and CDR2 SNTAGT come from the germline V gene. V shed 0 bases and J shed 6 bases, with 7 bases lying between them. This CDR3 region has 13 residues. The CDR3 region has the DNA TGTGCCAGCAGTGACTCATACGAGGATACGCAGTATTTT. This gives the protein CASSDSYEDTQYF.

This chain joins TRBV2 and TRBJ2-5; 7 bases are a match to TRBD1. The CDR3 spans 15 residues. The trim removed 3 bases at V and 5 bases at J, leaving 9 bases unmatched. Germline assignment: CDR1 SNHLY and CDR2 FYNNEI. CDR3 residues: CASSDLDRAGETQYF. The CDR3 DNA reads TGTGCCAGCAGTGATCTAGACAGGGCCGGCGAGACCCAGTACTTC.

The chain recombines TRBV30 with TRBJ1-6, with D hard to call. CDR1 is GTSNPN, CDR2 SVGIG, per germline (reference sequence). The V end lost 4 bases, the J end lost 3 bases, and 10 bases lay between the germline ends. The CDR3 spans 14 residues. The CDR3 bases are TGTGCCTGGAATGGAGTCGGCTATAATTCACCCCTCCACTTT. This gives the protein CAWNGVGYNSPLHF.

The rearrangement uses TRBV2 and TRBJ2-5; perhaps TRBD1 as D (5 bases). Trimming stripped 5 bases from V and 9 bases from J, with 19 bases between. CDR3 length equals 14 residues. Germline-derived CDR1 and CDR2 are SNHLY and FYNNEI. The DNA of the CDR3 is TGTGCCAGCAGTCGACCCGCCGGCAAAGGGGCCCAGTACTTC. Amino acid sequence: CASSRPAGKGAQYF.

In regard to this clone: The junction departs from the called germline gene at one end, perhaps through a read error. The rearrangement links TRBV27 to TRBJ1-4, with D perhaps matching TRBD1 (5 bases). The germline V gene encodes CDR1 MNHEY and CDR2 SMNVEV (reference sequence). CDR3 length: 15 residues. In DNA form, the CDR3 reads TGTGCCAGCAGTTTTCAGGGTTTGGCTAATGAAAAGCTGTTTTTT. Translation: CASSFQGLANEKLFF.

V is TRBV10-3 and J is TRBJ2-7, with 8 bases that match TRBD2. The V and J ends lost 3 bases and 2 bases, in that order; junction bases with no gene match: 6. The CDR3 spans 15 residues. Germline V lookup: CDR1 ENHRY, CDR2 SYGVKD. Written as DNA, the CDR3 is TGTGCCATCAGTGACCCCGGGAGGGGGGCCTACGAGCAGTACTTC. Translating gives CAISDPGRGAYEQYF.

The rearrangement uses TRBV9 and TRBJ2-1, with D unclear. With 1 base removed from V and 5 bases from J, the gap between germline ends came to 7 bases. The germline gives CDR1 SGDLS, CDR2 YYNGEE. This CDR3 region has 13 residues. CDR3 sequence: CASSVQVNNEQFF. The CDR3 coding sequence is TGTGCCAGCAGCGTACAGGTAAACAATGAGCAGTTCTTC.

The chain combines TRBV28 with TRBJ1-4; D is ambiguous. Germline CDR1 MDHEN, CDR2 SYDVKM. The CDR3 loop spans 16 amino acids. With 5 bases removed from V and 3 bases from J, the gap between germline ends came to 16 bases. The CDR3: CASSLPLRSANEKLFF. In DNA form, the CDR3 reads TGTGCCAGCAGTCTCCCCCTCAGGTCGGCTAATGAAAAACTGTTTTTT.

The J gene is TRBJ2-7, the V gene TRBV6-1, with 10 bases fitting TRBD1. CDR1 and CDR2 (germline): MNHNS, SASEGT. The V gene end was trimmed by 4 bases and the J gene end by 0 bases; junction bases not matched to a gene: 12. CDR3 length equals 18 residues. For the CDR3, the DNA is TGTGCCAGCAGTGCATGGTCTCCGGGACAGGGGAGCTCCTACGAGCAGTACTTC. Translated: CASSAWSPGQGSSYEQYF.

The gene calls are TRBV5-8 and TRBJ2-1; 7 positions agree with TRBD1. J was trimmed by 7 bases and V by 8 bases; bases with no gene match: 15. There are 15 residues in the CDR3. Germline CDR1 is SGHTS and CDR2 is YDEGEE. The CDR3 here is CASKPGTARQNEQFF. The CDR3 nucleotides are TGTGCCAGTAAACCCGGGACAGCTCGACAGAATGAGCAGTTCTTC.

The chain is built from TRBV6-2 or TRBV6-3 and TRBJ2-1; TRBD2 aligns across 15 bases. With V trimmed by 4 bases and J by 0 bases, 4 bases remained unmatched. Germline V gene data show CDR1 as MNHEY and CDR2 as SVGEGT. This CDR3 is 18 amino acids long. The CDR3 reads CASSFGLAGGGSYNEQFF. The DNA for the CDR3 is TGTGCCAGCAGTTTCGGACTAGCGGGAGGGGGCTCCTACAATGAGCAGTTCTTC.

V gene TRBV14 combines with J gene TRBJ2-1; D perhaps matches TRBD1 (6 bases). Germline-derived CDR1 and CDR2 are SGHDN and FVKESK. The CDR3 totals 15 residues. Trimming took 5 bases from V and 7 from J, leaving 18 bases between them. CDR3 sequence reads: CASSDITGKVNEQFF. In DNA, the CDR3 is TGTGCCAGCAGCGACATTACAGGGAAGGTGAATGAGCAGTTCTTC.

The chain carries TRBV5-1 and TRBJ2-5; 7 bases agree with TRBD2. CDR1 is SGHRS, CDR2 YFSETQ, per germline. This CDR3 is built from 16 residues. The V gene end was trimmed by 0 bases and the J gene end by 1 base; junction bases not matched to a gene: 6. This chain's CDR3 is CASSLGGLAGQETQYF. DNA of the CDR3: TGCGCCAGCAGCTTGGGGGGTTTAGCGGGCCAAGAGACCCAGTACTTC.

This clone appeared a few times. The V and J genes are TRBV28 and TRBJ1-1; D possibly corresponds to TRBD1 (5 bases). The germline V gene has CDR1 MDHEN and CDR2 SYDVKM. The V and J ends lost 6 bases and 1 base respectively, with 9 bases between them. The CDR3 has 13 amino acids. The CDR3 DNA sequence: TGTGCCAGCAGGCGGACACAGAACACTGAAGCTTTCTTT. Its protein product is CASRRTQNTEAFF.

V and J are TRBV28 and TRBJ1-5; 7 nucleotides line up with TRBD1. CDR1 is MDHEN, CDR2 SYDVKM, per germline. V dropped 2 bases and J dropped 0; count of bases not matched to a gene: 4. The CDR3 is made up of 16 amino acids. CDR3 residues: CASSLPYRGSNQPQHF. The DNA for the CDR3 is TGTGCCAGCAGTTTACCCTACAGGGGTAGCAATCAGCCCCAGCATTTT. Full variable domain (missing parts from reference TRBV28 and TRBJ1-5): DVKVTQSSRYLVKRTGEKVFLECVQDMDHENMFWYRQDPGLGLRLIYFSYDVKMKEKGDIPEGYSVSREKKERFSLILESASTNQTSMYLCASSLPYRGSNQPQHFGDGTRLSIL.